This note documents a single T cell receptor beta chain sequence. The target antigen is unknown. The data are from a study of radiotherapy plus CTLA-4 blockade in lung cancer. About the research overall: For about 19% of patients, objective responses occurred, and approximately 31% had disease control.

General study points: TCR clones from tumors expanded in blood after radiotherapy plus ipilimumab. Reports state that early shifts in blood T cell clones, with interferon-beta, best predicted response.

This CDR3 is 14 amino acids long. Germline values: CDR1 MNHEY, CDR2 SMNVEV (reference sequence). V lost 8 bases, J lost 4 bases, and 16 bases lay in between. In chemo-refractory metastatic non-small-cell lung cancer, patients got ipilimumab CTLA-4 blockade together with focal radiation. The data were produced by immunoSEQ multiplex PCR, yet TCRdb's version contains in-frame clones alone and is incomplete. Counted here are about 51,000 clones, roughly three quarters occurring once; the ten biggest clones make up 7.5% to 9.5%. The specimen comprised peripheral blood, sampled from a patient treated with radiotherapy plus ipilimumab. This TCR was sampled from a human donor with non-small cell lung cancer who had a complete response to radiotherapy plus ipilimumab. V usage is TRBV27 and J usage is TRBJ2-3; weak D call: TRBD2 (5 bases). As DNA, the CDR3 is TGTGCCAGCTGCGCCTTAGCTAGCTCAGATACGCAGTATTTT. Its protein product is CASCALASSDTQYF.